A single sample is the source of the 22 T cell receptor beta chains below, sequenced in a study of CD8 T cells in ankylosing spondylitis. TCRdb re-called the 5' RACE reads with MiXCR, one entry per CDR3 protein. Of 250,000 to 350,000 distinct CDR3 sequences in the sample, 7.5% to 9% were seen once. Study-level findings and limits: For ankylosing spondylitis blood, a TCR beta motif of 8 or 9 highly homologous variants appeared characteristic.

The antigens for these receptors are not known. Sequenced input: blood, either unsorted or a sorted T cell fraction (not recorded which). These receptors originate from a male donor with ankylosing spondylitis.

This sequence joins TRBV6-2 or TRBV6-3 and TRBJ2-3; 10 bases are shared with TRBD1. The CDR3 length is 16 residues. V gave up 4 bases and J gave up 2 bases; unmatched junction bases: 6. The germline V gene encodes CDR1 MNHEY and CDR2 SVGEGT. CDR3 sequence (DNA): TGTGCCAGCAGTTTTACGACAGGGGGCTACACAGATACGCAGTATTTT. Protein: CASSFTTGGYTDTQYF.

This clonotype has just a few counts. The chain couples TRBV28 to TRBJ2-1; the match to TRBD2 covers 8 bases. Germline loops: CDR1 MDHEN, CDR2 SYDVKM. V lost 9 bases to trimming and J lost 8 bases; unmatched junction nucleotides: 9. This CDR3 is built from 13 residues. The CDR3: CASHLAGGYEQFF. CDR3 DNA sequence: TGTGCCAGTCACCTAGCGGGCGGCTATGAGCAGTTCTTC.

The chain links TRBV5-5 to TRBJ2-7, with TRBD1 matching over 12 bases. After removal of 5 bases from V and 3 bases from J, the junction contained 9 bases not matched to a gene. The CDR3 has 16 residues. In germline, CDR1 is SGHKS, CDR2 YYEKEE (reference sequence). Here the CDR3 DNA reads TGTGCCAGCAGGACCGGGACAGGGGGCTTCTACTACGAGCAGTACTTC. The encoded protein is CASRTGTGGFYYEQYF.

This clonotype turned up a few times. The chain combines TRBV15 with TRBJ2-7, with 7 bases aligning to TRBD2. V was pared by 0 bases and J by 2 bases, with 4 bases of the junction left unmatched. CDR1 is LNHNV, CDR2 YYDKDF, per germline (reference sequence). The CDR3 extends over 15 amino acids. The CDR3 bases are TGTGCCACCAGCAGAGATCAGCGGGGCCCCTACGAGCAGTACTTC. Translation: CATSRDQRGPYEQYF.

The V gene is TRBV20-1, the J gene TRBJ1-3; D may be TRBD1 (5 bases). The germline gives CDR1 DFQATT, CDR2 SNEGSKA (reference sequence). The CDR3 is 16 residues long. The V end lost 2 bases, the J end lost 4 bases, and 18 bases lay between the germline ends. The CDR3 region is CSARPRWRTMGNTIYF. The CDR3 bases are TGCAGTGCTAGACCCCGGTGGCGGACAATGGGAAACACCATATATTTT.

Ten or more counts support this clonotype. The chain is built from TRBV18 and TRBJ2-2; 9 bases agree with TRBD1. With V trimmed by 3 bases and J by 3 bases, 5 bases remained unmatched. CDR3 length: 16 residues. Germline loops: CDR1 KGHSH, CDR2 LQKENI. The CDR3 is CASSPTGGTDTGELFF. CDR3 DNA: TGTGCCAGCTCACCGACAGGGGGGACGGACACCGGGGAGCTGTTTTTT.

This clonotype has more than one count but fewer than ten. The chain uses TRBV5-5 and TRBJ2-7, with TRBD1 as a possible D gene (5 bases). CDR1 SGHKS and CDR2 YYEKEE come from the germline V gene (reference sequence). CDR3 length: 13 residues. V was trimmed by 0 bases and J by 7 bases, leaving 11 bases between them. The CDR3 loop reads CASSLEAGREQYF. As DNA, the CDR3 is TGTGCCAGCAGCTTGGAGGCAGGGCGGGAGCAGTACTTC.

V usage is TRBV20-1 and J usage is TRBJ2-7, with 8 bases that match TRBD2. The CDR3 contains 15 residues. V dropped 0 bases and J dropped 2; count of bases not matched to a gene: 6. Per the germline V gene, CDR1 is DFQATT and CDR2 is SNEGSKA (reference sequence). As DNA, the CDR3 is TGCAGTGCTAGAGAGCTCACTAGCGGAACCTACGAGCAGTACTTC. Its protein product is CSARELTSGTYEQYF.

The chain is built from TRBV28 and TRBJ2-3; TRBD2 matches at 9 bases. The germline V gene has CDR1 MDHEN and CDR2 SYDVKM. The CDR3 sequence is 15 residues long. V shed 8 bases, J shed 8 bases, and the junction held 14 bases outside the gene matches. CDR3 DNA sequence: TGTGCCAGCGGACCGGGACTAGCAGGCGTGGGTACGCAGTATTTT. Encoded protein: CASGPGLAGVGTQYF.

This clonotype was detected many times. The V gene is TRBV12-3 or TRBV12-4, the J gene TRBJ2-3; D is ambiguous. Trimming took 8 bases from V and 6 from J, leaving 15 bases between them. The CDR3 sequence is 13 residues long. The CDR3 region has the DNA TGTGCCAGCGGCATAGGGCAGATGGATACGCAGTATTTT. Translation gives CASGIGQMDTQYF.

V and J are TRBV11-2 and TRBJ2-7; D might be TRBD1 or TRBD2, each matching 5 bases. The CDR3 totals 13 residues. Trimming pared 5 bases from V and 6 bases from J, leaving 14 bases between. Germline assignment: CDR1 SGHAT and CDR2 FQNNGV. CDR3 coding DNA: TGTGCCAGCAGCCCCTCTAATGGGGGCGAGCAGTACTTC. Translating gives CASSPSNGGEQYF.

This clonotype was detected ten times or more. V gene TRBV4-3 combines with J gene TRBJ2-2; 7 bases agree with TRBD2. Germline CDR1 is LGHNA and CDR2 is YSLEER. The CDR3 is 17 residues long. Trimming cost V 0 bases and J 7 bases; bases outside gene matches: 11. The CDR3 nucleotides are TGCGCCAGCAGCCAAGATTGGAGGGAGGGCGACAACGGGGAGCTGTTTTTT. This gives the protein CASSQDWREGDNGELFF.

This clonotype was detected a few times. This chain connects TRBV7-3 to TRBJ2-3; 7 positions agree with TRBD2. The V segment lost 5 bases and the J segment 5 bases; nucleotides outside the gene matches: 10. The germline gives CDR1 SGHTA, CDR2 FQGTGA. The CDR3 length is 15 residues. CDR3 region: CASSNEAGSVDTQYF. The CDR3 DNA reads as TGTGCCAGCAGCAACGAAGCGGGGTCGGTAGATACGCAGTATTTT.

The rearrangement uses TRBV5-4 and TRBJ2-7; possible D gene TRBD1, 5 bases. Trimming removed 2 bases from V and 0 bases from J, with 12 bases in between. CDR1 and CDR2 (germline): SGHNT, YYREEE (reference sequence). The CDR3 spans 15 residues. CDR3 sequence reads: CASSFDSQSSYEQYF. For the CDR3, the DNA is TGTGCCAGCAGCTTCGACAGCCAGAGCTCCTACGAGCAGTACTTC.

Here the CDR3 reads CASSPAGGTETQYF. The CDR3 nucleotides are TGTGCCAGCAGTCCGGCTGGAGGAACAGAGACCCAGTACTTC. The gene calls are TRBV6-2 or TRBV6-3 and TRBJ2-5, with a tentative D call TRBD2 (5 bases). V gave up 5 bases and J gave up 4 bases, with 14 bases separating them. The CDR3 contains 14 residues. Germline V gives CDR1 MNHEY, CDR2 SVGEGT.

This clonotype came up many times. The chain is built from TRBV18 and TRBJ2-7; D is uncertain. Between the trimmed V and J ends, which lost 1 base and 2 bases, there was a span of 9 bases. From germline, CDR1 is KGHSH and CDR2 LQKENI. CDR3 length equals 14 residues. This CDR3 reads CASSPRRQTYEQYF. CDR3 nucleotide sequence: TGTGCCAGCTCACCACGGCGGCAGACCTACGAGCAGTACTTC.

The CDR3 region is CASSSSSSSGRTYNEQFF. The CDR3 nucleotides are TGCGCCAGCAGCTCGAGTAGTTCTAGCGGGAGGACCTACAATGAGCAGTTCTTC. The genes are TRBV5-1 and TRBJ2-1; 11 nucleotides align to TRBD2. Germline CDR1 reads SGHRS; CDR2 reads YFSETQ. The CDR3 is 18 residues long. V dropped 3 bases and J dropped 2; count of bases not matched to a gene: 10.

A few counts support this clonotype. The chain links TRBV9 to TRBJ1-2, with D perhaps matching TRBD1 (5 bases). V lost 3 bases and J lost 8, with 14 bases in between. Germline V gene data show CDR1 as SGDLS and CDR2 as YYNGEE. This CDR3 comprises 13 residues. The CDR3 sequence: CASSAMGRGGYTF. The CDR3 DNA follows: TGTGCCAGCAGCGCAATGGGAAGGGGCGGCTACACCTTC.

The V call is TRBV7-6, the J call TRBJ1-1; D possibly corresponds to TRBD1 (5 bases). Germline loops: CDR1 SGHVS, CDR2 FNYEAQ. The V gene lost 2 bases and the J gene lost 3 bases, with 13 bases spanning the gap. The length of the CDR3 is 15 residues. The DNA of the CDR3 is TGTGCCAGCAGCTTAAGTGGATCCAGGGACACTGAAGCTTTCTTT. This encodes CASSLSGSRDTEAFF.

This clonotype was seen only a few times. The rearrangement joins TRBV18 to TRBJ2-7, with 8 bases that match TRBD2. The J segment lost 0 bases and the V segment lost 5 bases, leaving 9 bases of the junction unmatched. The CDR3 covers 16 residues. Germline V CDR1 and CDR2: KGHSH, LQKENI. CDR3 sequence (DNA): TGTGCCAGCTCAGCGCTTAAAAGCGGGAGCTCCTACGAGCAGTACTTC. Translation gives CASSALKSGSSYEQYF.

This clonotype was counted only a few times. The chain recombines TRBV20-1 with TRBJ2-7; D could derive from TRBD1 or TRBD2 (5 bases each). The V gene lost 5 bases and the J gene lost 0 bases, with 17 bases spanning the gap. From germline, CDR1 is DFQATT and CDR2 SNEGSKA (reference sequence). This CDR3 is built from 15 residues. CDR3 amino acids: CSAPQGAGSSYEQYF. CDR3 DNA: TGCAGTGCTCCACAAGGGGCAGGGAGCTCCTACGAGCAGTACTTC.

This chain connects TRBV4-3 to TRBJ2-1; TRBD2 agrees at 8 bases. This CDR3 comprises 16 residues. The junction had 11 bases not matched to a gene; V was cut back by 1 base and J by 9 bases. Germline V lookup: CDR1 LGHNA, CDR2 YSLEER. This CDR3 is CASSQALADLWGEQFF. The CDR3 nucleotides are TGCGCCAGCAGCCAAGCACTAGCGGACCTCTGGGGTGAGCAGTTCTTC.